This record looks at one TCR beta chain sequence and its context. Its antigen is not known. The record originates from a study of shared clonotypes between healthy human individuals. Study overall: The study drew on a couple of women and a few men aged 18 to 49 as donors.

The data were produced by immunoSEQ multiplex PCR, yet TCRdb's version contains in-frame clones alone and is incomplete. The sample has millions of clones, about 95% seen once; the top ten hold more than 0.1%. The CDR3 is 12 residues long. CDR1 and CDR2 (germline): SEHNR, FQNEAQ (reference sequence). Trimming cost V 6 bases and J 10 bases, with 10 bases left between them. Study outcomes and limitations: Larger estimated richness was generally recorded for naive subsets relative to memory subsets.

Study donors comprised healthy, HIV-negative adults devoid of recent acute infection or vaccination. Partitioning of CD4+ cells yielded a CD45RA+ naive subset and a CD45RA-negative memory subset. The clonotype was recovered from a man between 18 and 29 years old in good health. The sequenced material came from naive CD4+ T cells sorted from blood. The subset is: CD45RA+ positively selected. The J gene is TRBJ1-6, the V gene TRBV7-9, with D unclear. This CDR3 reads CASSGLGSPLHF. DNA for the CDR3: TGTGCCAGCAGTGGCCTGGGGTCACCCCTCCACTTT.